Detailed here is one T cell receptor beta chain. CDR3 length: 21 residues. CDR1 and CDR2 (germline): LGHDT, YNNKEL (reference sequence). V shed 1 base, J shed 0 bases, and the junction held 20 bases outside the gene matches. Allocation to cohorts depended on clinical history reported by the participants. The data were obtained in a study of blood T cell repertoires in COVID-19. For the study at large: Researchers got acute and convalescent COVID-19 samples from the United States, Italy and Spain.

The assay was immunoSEQ multiplex PCR, and TCRdb's table has in-frame clones only and misses some. The table has about 320,000 clones, 90% seen once. The clonotype originates from a woman aged 25 to 39 who had been exposed to COVID-19. The V gene is TRBV3-1 (or the pseudogene TRBV3-2), the J gene TRBJ1-1; 7 bases agree with TRBD1. The sequenced sample was PBMCs or T cells enriched from blood (not recorded which). The CDR3 loop is CASSQVDRWTRDRIMNTEAFF. CDR3 coding DNA: TGTGCCAGCAGCCAAGTCGATCGGTGGACCCGGGACAGAATAATGAACACTGAAGCTTTCTTT.